These 5 T cell receptor beta chains originate from one sample sequenced in a study of cytomegalovirus exposure and HLA in healthy donors. A multiplex PCR was run with 60 Vbeta primers and 13 Jbeta primers. Clones were read by immunoSEQ multiplex PCR, and TCRdb kept only the in-frame ones, dropping some. The data show more than 65,000 clones, roughly 69% seen once. Sequenced sample: PBMCs. The origin of the receptors is a woman between 45 and 65 years old in good health and CMV-seropositive.

The V and J genes are TRBV6-6 and TRBJ2-1, with D unclear. CDR1 is MNHNY and CDR2 is SVGAGI in the germline V gene (reference sequence). V lost 5 bases to trimming and J lost 10 bases, with 18 bases between them. The CDR3 consists of 14 residues. The CDR3 here is CASSQPALVGEQFF. The CDR3 bases are TGTGCCAGCAGTCAACCCGCCCTAGTTGGCGAGCAGTTCTTC.

V gene TRBV7-9 combines with J gene TRBJ2-5, with 9 bases identical to TRBD1. The closer fit of TRBJ2-7 to the DNA end suggests the J call may be wrong. The length of the CDR3 is 17 residues. Germline assignment: CDR1 SEHNR and CDR2 FQNEAQ (reference sequence). CDR3 loop: CASSLARGGQGRNEQYF. CDR3 DNA sequence: TGTGCCAGCAGCTTAGCGAGGGGGGGACAGGGTAGAAACGAGCAGTACTTC.

A few counts support this clone. The chain couples TRBV7-2 to TRBJ2-5; D may be TRBD1 (6 bases). The CDR3 sequence is 13 residues long. CDR1 is SGHTA, CDR2 FQGNSA, per germline. Between the trimmed V and J ends, which lost 5 bases and 5 bases, there was a span of 12 bases. The CDR3 loop reads CASSANREETQYF. The CDR3 DNA is TGTGCCAGCAGCGCAAACAGGGAGGAGACCCAGTACTTC.

This clone has only a few counts. This chain connects TRBV6-6 to TRBJ2-1, with unresolved D. Germline CDR1 and CDR2: MNHNY and SVGAGI (reference sequence). Trimming took off 6 bases at V and 9 bases at J, with 9 bases between the two ends. The CDR3 totals 11 residues. This chain's CDR3 is CASRNNLEQFF. Here the CDR3 DNA reads TGTGCCAGCAGAAACAACCTTGAGCAGTTCTTC.

The genes are TRBV10-1 and TRBJ2-1, with 8 bases fitting TRBD1. Losses at the gene ends were 8 bases for V and 5 bases for J; bases not matched to a gene: 14. The CDR3 contains 16 residues. The germline CDR1 and CDR2 sequences are WNHNN and SYGVQD (reference sequence). The CDR3 sequence: CASGEAGTGKDNEQFF. The CDR3 bases are TGCGCCAGCGGGGAAGCCGGGACAGGTAAAGACAATGAGCAGTTCTTC.